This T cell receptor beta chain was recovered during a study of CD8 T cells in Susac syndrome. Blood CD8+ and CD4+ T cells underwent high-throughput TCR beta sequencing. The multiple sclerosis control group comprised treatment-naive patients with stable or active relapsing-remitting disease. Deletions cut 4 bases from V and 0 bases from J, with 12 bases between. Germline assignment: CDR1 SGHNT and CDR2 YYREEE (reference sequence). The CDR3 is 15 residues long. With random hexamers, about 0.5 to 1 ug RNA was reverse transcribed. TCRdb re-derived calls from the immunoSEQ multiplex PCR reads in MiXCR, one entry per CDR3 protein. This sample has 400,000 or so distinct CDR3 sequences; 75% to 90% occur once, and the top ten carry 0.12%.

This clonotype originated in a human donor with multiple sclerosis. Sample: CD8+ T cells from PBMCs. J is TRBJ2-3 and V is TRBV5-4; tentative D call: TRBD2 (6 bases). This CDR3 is CASSKTSQSTDTQYF. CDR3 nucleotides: TGTGCCAGCAGCAAGACTAGTCAGAGCACAGATACGCAGTATTTT.